This TCR beta chain was profiled in a study of cytomegalovirus exposure and HLA in healthy donors. On this clone: The antigen is unknown.

Study-level findings and limits: In the 95 to 150 validation repertoires, a later analysis found that first-cohort TCR clusters tended to co-occur. Cytomegalovirus association was assigned to 150 to 200 TCR beta chains. Cytomegalovirus status was reportedly diagnosed by the classifier with high specificity and sensitivity. In vitro, three CMV-associated chains proved specific for CMV antigens.

Profiling relied on immunoSEQ multiplex PCR, and the TCRdb table lists in-frame clones only, not all of them. The table lists around 80,000 clones, 85% to 95% of them singletons. With 7 bases removed from V and 7 bases from J, the gap between germline ends came to 10 bases. This CDR3 region has 10 residues. The germline V gene has CDR1 SQVTM and CDR2 ANQGSEA. Sequencing used PBMCs. This sequence originates from a woman between 18 and 29 years old in good health and CMV-seronegative. This rearrangement joins TRBV29-1 to TRBJ1-1; unclear D gene. The CDR3 sequence: CSGGRIEAFF. Written as DNA, the CDR3 is TGCAGCGGAGGTAGGATTGAAGCTTTCTTT.